This T cell receptor beta chain was captured by sequencing in a study of control samples from healthy donors and cancer patients. Germline V CDR1 and CDR2: SGDLS, YYNGEE. Deletions cut 3 bases from V and 5 bases from J, with 8 bases between. The CDR3 contains 12 residues. TCRdb's table, derived via immunoSEQ multiplex PCR, lists solely in-frame clones and lacks some. The table lists roughly 160,000 clones, approximately 86% of them singletons, with approximately 4.9% in the top ten. The chain joins TRBV9 to TRBJ2-5, with D uncertain. Sequencing was done on a sample of blood. The sequence was collected from a young woman in good health. CDR3 protein: CASSEHGETQYF. CDR3 coding DNA: TGTGCCAGCAGCGAACACGGGGAGACCCAGTACTTC.